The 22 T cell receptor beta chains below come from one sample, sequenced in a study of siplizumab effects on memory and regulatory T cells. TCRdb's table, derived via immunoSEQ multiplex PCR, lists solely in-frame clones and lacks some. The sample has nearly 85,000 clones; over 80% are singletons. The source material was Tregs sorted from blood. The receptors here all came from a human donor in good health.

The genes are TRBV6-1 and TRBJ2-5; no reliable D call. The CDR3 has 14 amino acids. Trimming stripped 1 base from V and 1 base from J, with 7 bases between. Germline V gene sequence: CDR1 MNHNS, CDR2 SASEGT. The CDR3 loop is CASSEGLIQETQYF. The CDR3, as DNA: TGTGCCAGCAGTGAAGGACTGATCCAAGAGACCCAGTACTTC.

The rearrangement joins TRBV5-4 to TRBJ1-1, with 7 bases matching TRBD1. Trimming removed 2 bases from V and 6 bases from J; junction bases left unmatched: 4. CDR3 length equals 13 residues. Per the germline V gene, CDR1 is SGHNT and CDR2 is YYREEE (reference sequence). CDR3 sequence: CASSLQGWAEAFF. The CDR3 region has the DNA TGTGCCAGCAGCTTACAGGGGTGGGCTGAAGCTTTCTTT.

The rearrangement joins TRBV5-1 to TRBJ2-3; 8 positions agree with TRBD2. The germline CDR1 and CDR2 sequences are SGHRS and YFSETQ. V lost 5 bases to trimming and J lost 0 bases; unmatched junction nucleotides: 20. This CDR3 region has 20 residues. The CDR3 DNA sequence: TGCGCCAGCAGTCGCTCCACCGGGACTAGAGGAGTAACTAGCACAGATACGCAGTATTTT. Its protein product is CASSRSTGTRGVTSTDTQYF.

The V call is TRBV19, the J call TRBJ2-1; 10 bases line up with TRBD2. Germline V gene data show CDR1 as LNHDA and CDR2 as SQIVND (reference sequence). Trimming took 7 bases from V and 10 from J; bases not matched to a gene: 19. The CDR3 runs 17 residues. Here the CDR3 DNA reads TGTGCCAGTACCCCCCCCGGGTCCGAGCGGGGGGGCGGGGAGCAGTTCTTC. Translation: CASTPPGSERGGGEQFF.

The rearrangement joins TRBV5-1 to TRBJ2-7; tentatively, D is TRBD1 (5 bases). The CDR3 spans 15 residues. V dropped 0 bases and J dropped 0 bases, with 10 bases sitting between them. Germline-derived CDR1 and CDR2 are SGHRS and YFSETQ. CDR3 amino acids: CASSLEQAYSYEQYF. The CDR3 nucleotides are TGCGCCAGCAGCTTGGAACAGGCCTACTCCTACGAGCAGTACTTC.

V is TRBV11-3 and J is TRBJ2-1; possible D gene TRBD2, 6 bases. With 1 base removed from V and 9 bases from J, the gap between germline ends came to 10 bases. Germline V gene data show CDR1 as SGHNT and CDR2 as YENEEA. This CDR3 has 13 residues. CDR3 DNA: TGTGCCAGCAGCTTAGGGGGGGAGGCTGAGCAGTTCTTC. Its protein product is CASSLGGEAEQFF.

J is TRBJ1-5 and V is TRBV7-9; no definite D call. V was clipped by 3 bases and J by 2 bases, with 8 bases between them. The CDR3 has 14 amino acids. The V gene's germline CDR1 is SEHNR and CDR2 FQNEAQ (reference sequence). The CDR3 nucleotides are TGTGCCAGCAGCTTTGGACTGGGCAATCAGCCCCAGCATTTT. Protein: CASSFGLGNQPQHF.

In DNA, the CDR3 is TGTGCCAGCAGCTCAATGACAAGTACGGATGGCTACACCTTC. This encodes CASSSMTSTDGYTF. This sequence joins TRBV5-4 and TRBJ1-2; D is undetermined. CDR3 length equals 14 residues. V was trimmed by 3 bases and J by 6 bases, leaving 15 bases between them. Germline V gene sequence: CDR1 SGHNT, CDR2 YYREEE (reference sequence).

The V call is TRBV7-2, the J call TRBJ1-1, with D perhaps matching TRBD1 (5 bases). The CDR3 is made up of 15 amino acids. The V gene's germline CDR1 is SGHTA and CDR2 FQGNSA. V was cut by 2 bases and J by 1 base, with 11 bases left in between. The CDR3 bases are TGTGCCAGCAGCTTATCATTGGGGGGGAACACTGAAGCTTTCTTT. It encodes CASSLSLGGNTEAFF.

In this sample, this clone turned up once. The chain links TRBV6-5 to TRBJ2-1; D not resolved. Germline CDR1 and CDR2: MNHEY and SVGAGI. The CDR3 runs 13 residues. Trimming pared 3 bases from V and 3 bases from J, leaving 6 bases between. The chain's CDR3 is CASSYGVYNEQFF. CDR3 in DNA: TGTGCCAGCAGTTATGGGGTCTACAATGAGCAGTTCTTC.

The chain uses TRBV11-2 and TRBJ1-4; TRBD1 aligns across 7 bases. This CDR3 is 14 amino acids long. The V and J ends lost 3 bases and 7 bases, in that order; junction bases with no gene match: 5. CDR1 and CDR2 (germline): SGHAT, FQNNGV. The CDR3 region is CASSLNRGFEKLFF. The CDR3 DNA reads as TGTGCCAGCAGCTTGAACAGGGGATTTGAAAAACTGTTTTTT.

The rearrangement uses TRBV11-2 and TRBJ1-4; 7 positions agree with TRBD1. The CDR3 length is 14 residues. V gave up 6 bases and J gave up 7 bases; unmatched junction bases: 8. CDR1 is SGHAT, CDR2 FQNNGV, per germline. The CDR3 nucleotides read TGTGCCAGCAGACAACAGGGGAAGGGTGAAAAACTGTTTTTT. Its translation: CASRQQGKGEKLFF.

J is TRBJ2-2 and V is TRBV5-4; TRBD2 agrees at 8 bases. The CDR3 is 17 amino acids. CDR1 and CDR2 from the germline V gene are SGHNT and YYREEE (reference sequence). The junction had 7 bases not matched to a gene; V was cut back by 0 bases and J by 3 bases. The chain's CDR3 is CASSLVNRAGDTGELFF. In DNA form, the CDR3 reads TGTGCCAGCAGCTTGGTTAATCGAGCGGGGGACACCGGGGAGCTGTTTTTT.

Here the CDR3 DNA reads TGTGCCAGCAGTTACCCCCAAAACAGGGAGGGCTACACCTTC. Translating it yields CASSYPQNREGYTF. The genes are TRBV28 and TRBJ1-2; tentative D call: TRBD1 (6 bases). The V end was cut by 4 bases, the J end by 8 bases, with 17 bases between. Germline V gene data show CDR1 as MDHEN and CDR2 as SYDVKM. The CDR3 totals 14 residues.

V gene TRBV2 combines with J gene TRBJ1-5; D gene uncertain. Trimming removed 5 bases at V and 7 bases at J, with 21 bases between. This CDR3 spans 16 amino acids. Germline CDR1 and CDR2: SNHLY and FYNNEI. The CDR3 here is CASSHWTPHAKQPQHF. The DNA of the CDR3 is TGTGCCAGCAGTCACTGGACCCCCCACGCGAAACAGCCCCAGCATTTT.

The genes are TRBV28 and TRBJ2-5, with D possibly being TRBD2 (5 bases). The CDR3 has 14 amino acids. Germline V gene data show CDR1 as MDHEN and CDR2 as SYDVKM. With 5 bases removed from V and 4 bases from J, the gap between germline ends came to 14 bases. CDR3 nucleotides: TGTGCCAGCAGTCCCACGGGGTGGGGAGAGACCCAGTACTTC. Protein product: CASSPTGWGETQYF. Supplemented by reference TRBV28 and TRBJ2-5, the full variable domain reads DVKVTQSSRYLVKRTGEKVFLECVQDMDHENMFWYRQDPGLGLRLIYFSYDVKMKEKGDIPEGYSVSREKKERFSLILESASTNQTSMYLCASSPTGWGETQYFGPGTRLLVL.

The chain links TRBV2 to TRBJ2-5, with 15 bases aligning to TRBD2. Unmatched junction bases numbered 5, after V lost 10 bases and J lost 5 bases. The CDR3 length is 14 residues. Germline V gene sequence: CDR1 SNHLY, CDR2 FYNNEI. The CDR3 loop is CATLGLAGGETQYF. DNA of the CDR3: TGTGCCACCCTTGGACTAGCGGGGGGGGAGACCCAGTACTTC.

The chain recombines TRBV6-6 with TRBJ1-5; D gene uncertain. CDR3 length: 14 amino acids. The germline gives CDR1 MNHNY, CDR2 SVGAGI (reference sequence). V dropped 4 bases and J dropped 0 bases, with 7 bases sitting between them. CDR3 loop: CASSSSFSNQPQHF. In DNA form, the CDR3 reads TGTGCCAGCAGTTCAAGTTTTAGCAATCAGCCCCAGCATTTT.

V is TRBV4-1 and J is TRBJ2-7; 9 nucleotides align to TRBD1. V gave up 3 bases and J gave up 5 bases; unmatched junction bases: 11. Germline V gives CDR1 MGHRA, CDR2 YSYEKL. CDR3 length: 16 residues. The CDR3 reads CASSHPAGTGFHEQYF. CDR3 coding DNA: TGCGCCAGCAGCCATCCCGCCGGGACAGGGTTCCACGAGCAGTACTTC.

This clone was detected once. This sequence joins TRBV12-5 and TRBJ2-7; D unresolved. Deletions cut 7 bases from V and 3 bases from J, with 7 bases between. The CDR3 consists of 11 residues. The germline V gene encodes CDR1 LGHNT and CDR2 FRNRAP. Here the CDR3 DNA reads TGTGCTAGTGCTGACCTCTACGAGCAGTACTTC. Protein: CASADLYEQYF.

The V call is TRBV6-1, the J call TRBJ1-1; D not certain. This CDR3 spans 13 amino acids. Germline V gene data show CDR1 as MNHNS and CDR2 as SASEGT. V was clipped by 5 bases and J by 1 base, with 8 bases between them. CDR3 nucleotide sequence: TGTGCCAGCAGTATTCCCGGGAACACTGAAGCTTTCTTT. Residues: CASSIPGNTEAFF.

The CDR3 sequence: CASSETRGGPREQFF. The CDR3 DNA follows: TGTGCCAGCAGCGAAACCCGGGGGGGACCCCGGGAGCAGTTCTTC. The chain carries TRBV5-6 and TRBJ2-1; TRBD2 aligns across 8 bases. Germline V CDR1 and CDR2: SGHDT, YYEEEE. Germline trimming cut 4 bases from V and 10 bases from J; bases unmatched to any gene: 13. The CDR3 has 15 residues.